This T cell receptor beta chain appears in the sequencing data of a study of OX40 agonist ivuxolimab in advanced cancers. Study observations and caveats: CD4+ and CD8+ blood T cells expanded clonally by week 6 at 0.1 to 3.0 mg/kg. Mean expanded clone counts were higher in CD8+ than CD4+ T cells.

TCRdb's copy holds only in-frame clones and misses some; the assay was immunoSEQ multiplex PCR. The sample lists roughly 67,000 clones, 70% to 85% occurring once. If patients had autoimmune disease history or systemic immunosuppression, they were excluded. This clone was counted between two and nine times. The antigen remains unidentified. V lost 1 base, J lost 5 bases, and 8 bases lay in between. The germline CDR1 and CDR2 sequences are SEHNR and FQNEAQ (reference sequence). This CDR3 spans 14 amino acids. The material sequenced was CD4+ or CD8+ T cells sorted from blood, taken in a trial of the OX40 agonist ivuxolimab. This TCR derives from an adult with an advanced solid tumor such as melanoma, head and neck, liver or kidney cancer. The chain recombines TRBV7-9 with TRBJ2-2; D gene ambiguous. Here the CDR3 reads CASSLGFQTGELFF. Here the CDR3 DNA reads TGTGCCAGCAGCTTAGGGTTTCAGACCGGGGAGCTGTTTTTT.